A selection of T cell receptor beta chains follows, all from one sample in a study of Graves' ophthalmopathy and Graves' hyperthyroidism. MiXCR, run by TCRdb on the multiplex PCR reads, gives a single entry per CDR3 protein. The sample shows approximately 1.2 million distinct CDR3 sequences, around a third of them seen only once. Sequences were obtained from peripheral blood or thyroid tissue (not recorded which). These receptors all stem from an adult man with Graves' hyperthyroidism. Each CDR3 is given with its conserved first and last residue. The order of the fields is CDR3 protein, CDR3 DNA, D gene, clone size, V gene, J gene. D genes are given only for firm matches. Size is stated for part of the rows, as once, few or many counts, or as a class when the clone is expanded.

CDR3aa: CASSGRYNQPQHF
CDR3nt: TGTGCCAGCAGTGGCAGGTACAATCAGCCCCAGCATTTT
d_gene: NA
abundance: few
v_gene: TRBV2
j_gene: TRBJ1-5

CDR3aa: CASSFSGAGETYEQYF
CDR3nt: TGTGCCAGCAGCTTCTCAGGAGCGGGAGAAACCTACGAGCAGTACTTC
d_gene: TRBD2
abundance: NA
v_gene: TRBV7-3
j_gene: TRBJ2-7

CDR3aa: CASSLAPELFF
CDR3nt: TGTGCCAGCAGCCTAGCCCCGGAGCTGTTTTTT
d_gene: NA
abundance: many
v_gene: TRBV13
j_gene: TRBJ2-2

CDR3aa: CASSLTPHEQYF
CDR3nt: TGTGCCAGCAGCCTGACCCCTCACGAGCAGTACTTC
d_gene: NA
abundance: few
v_gene: TRBV3-1
j_gene: TRBJ2-7

CDR3aa: CASSPHPTATEAFF
CDR3nt: TGTGCCAGCTCACCACATCCGACAGCGACTGAAGCTTTCTTT
d_gene: NA
abundance: NA
v_gene: TRBV25-1
j_gene: TRBJ1-1

CDR3aa: CAWRKGQGGGQPQHF
CDR3nt: TGTGCCTGGAGGAAAGGACAGGGTGGCGGTCAGCCCCAGCATTTT
d_gene: TRBD1
abundance: NA
v_gene: TRBV30
j_gene: TRBJ1-5

CDR3aa: CASSLEGYEQYF
CDR3nt: TGTGCCAGCAGCTTGGAGGGCTACGAGCAGTACTTC
d_gene: NA
abundance: many
v_gene: TRBV5-1
j_gene: TRBJ2-7

CDR3aa: CASGYSYEQYF
CDR3nt: TGTGCCAGTGGCTATTCCTACGAGCAGTACTTC
d_gene: NA
abundance: few
v_gene: TRBV27
j_gene: TRBJ2-7

CDR3aa: CASTPLRDNSPLHF
CDR3nt: TGTGCCAGCACCCCGCTCAGAGATAATTCACCCCTCCACTTT
d_gene: NA
abundance: NA
v_gene: TRBV10-3
j_gene: TRBJ1-6

CDR3aa: CASSEPDNYGYTF
CDR3nt: TGCGCCAGCAGTGAGCCGGACAACTATGGCTACACCTTC
d_gene: NA
abundance: NA
v_gene: TRBV10-2
j_gene: TRBJ1-2

CDR3aa: CASSSTGGKSGYTF
CDR3nt: TGTGCCAGCAGCTCGACAGGGGGGAAAAGTGGCTACACCTTC
d_gene: TRBD1
abundance: NA
v_gene: TRBV7-9
j_gene: TRBJ1-2

CDR3aa: CASSSYYYGYTF
CDR3nt: TGTGCCAGCAGCTCGTATTACTATGGCTACACCTTC
d_gene: NA
abundance: many
v_gene: TRBV7-2
j_gene: TRBJ1-2

CDR3aa: CASSRGTSGSKETQYF
CDR3nt: TGTGCCAGCAGCCGCGGGACTAGCGGGAGCAAAGAGACCCAGTACTTC
d_gene: TRBD2
abundance: few
v_gene: TRBV9
j_gene: TRBJ2-5